This TCR beta chain stems from a study of T-cell memory formation after mild COVID-19. With respect to this clonotype: Its matching antigen is unknown.

TCRdb recomputed calls from the 5' RACE reads with MiXCR, one row per CDR3 protein. In the table there are over 70,000 distinct CDR3 sequences, roughly 16% of which are singletons. Trimming at V came to 3 bases and at J to 5 bases, leaving 5 bases not matched to a gene. The CDR3 extends over 13 amino acids. Germline loops: CDR1 SGDLS, CDR2 YYNGEE. Study results and limitations: What remained unconfirmed was the SARS-CoV-2 specificity of second-wave clones peaking on day 37. Pre-infection memory showed some responding clones, and this suggested that cross-reactive memory joined.

Material: PBMCs or a T cell subset sorted from them (not recorded which). The TCR comes from a man between 18 and 35 years old who had mild COVID-19 (a few samples of this study predate the infection). Cell type and time point are not known. The chain has TRBV9 and TRBJ2-7; 7 nucleotides line up with TRBD1. CDR3 protein: CASSGQGRHEQYF. The CDR3 coding sequence is TGTGCCAGCAGCGGACAGGGACGCCACGAGCAGTACTTC.